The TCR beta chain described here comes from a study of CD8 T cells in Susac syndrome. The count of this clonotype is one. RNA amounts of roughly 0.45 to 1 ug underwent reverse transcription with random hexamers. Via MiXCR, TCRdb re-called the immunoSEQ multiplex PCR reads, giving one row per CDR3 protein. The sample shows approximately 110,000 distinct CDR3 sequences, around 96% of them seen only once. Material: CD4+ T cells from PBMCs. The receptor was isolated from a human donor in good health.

In DNA form, the CDR3 reads TGTGCCAGCAGCGTAGAGGACAGGGGACAATGGGAGACCCAGTACTTC. This encodes CASSVEDRGQWETQYF. The chain recombines TRBV9 with TRBJ2-5; 9 positions agree with TRBD1. Trimming took 0 bases from V and 5 from J; bases not matched to a gene: 8. This CDR3 is 16 amino acids long. Germline V CDR1 and CDR2: SGDLS, YYNGEE. Full variable domain (remainder filled in from reference TRBV9 and TRBJ2-5): DSGVTQTPKHLITATGQRVTLRCSPRSGDLSVYWYQQSLDQGLQFLIQYYNGEERAKGNILERFSAQQFPDLHSELNLSSLELGDSALYFCASSVEDRGQWETQYFGPGTRLLVL.